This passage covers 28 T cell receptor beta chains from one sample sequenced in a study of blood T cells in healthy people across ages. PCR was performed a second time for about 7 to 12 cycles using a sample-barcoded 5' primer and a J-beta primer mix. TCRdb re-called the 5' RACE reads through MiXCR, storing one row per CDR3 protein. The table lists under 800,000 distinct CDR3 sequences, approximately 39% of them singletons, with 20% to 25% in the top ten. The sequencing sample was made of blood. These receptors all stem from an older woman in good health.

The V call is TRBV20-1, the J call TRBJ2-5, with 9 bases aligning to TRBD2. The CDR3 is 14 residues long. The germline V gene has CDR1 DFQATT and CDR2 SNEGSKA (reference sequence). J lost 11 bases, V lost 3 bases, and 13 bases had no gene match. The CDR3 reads CSASGLAGSSEQYF. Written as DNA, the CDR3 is TGCAGTGCTAGCGGGCTAGCGGGATCCTCTGAGCAGTACTTC.

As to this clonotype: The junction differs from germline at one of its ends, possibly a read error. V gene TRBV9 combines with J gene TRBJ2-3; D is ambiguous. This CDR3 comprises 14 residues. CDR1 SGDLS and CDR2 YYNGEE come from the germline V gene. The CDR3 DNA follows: TGTGCCAGCAGCGCTCCGGCCAGCACGGATACGCAGTATTTT. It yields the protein CASSAPASTDTQYF.

This CDR3 reads CSARVWESPLHF. CDR3 nucleotides: TGCAGTGCTAGGGTCTGGGAGTCACCCCTCCACTTT. J is TRBJ1-6 and V is TRBV20-1; unclear D gene. V was cut by 3 bases and J by 10 bases, with 10 bases left in between. This CDR3 is built from 12 residues. Germline-derived CDR1 and CDR2 are DFQATT and SNEGSKA (reference sequence).

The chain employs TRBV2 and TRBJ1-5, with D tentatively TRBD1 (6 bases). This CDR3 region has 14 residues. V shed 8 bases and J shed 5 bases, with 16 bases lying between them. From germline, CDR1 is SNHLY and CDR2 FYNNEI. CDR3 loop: CASAKTGLDQPQHF. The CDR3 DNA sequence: TGTGCCAGCGCTAAAACAGGGCTCGATCAGCCCCAGCATTTT. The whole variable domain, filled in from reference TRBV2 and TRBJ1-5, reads EPEVTQTPSHQVTQMGQEVILRCVPISNHLYFYWYRQILGQKVEFLVSFYNNEISEKSEIFDDQFSVERPDGSNFTLKIRSTKLEDSAMYFCASAKTGLDQPQHFGDGTRLSIL.

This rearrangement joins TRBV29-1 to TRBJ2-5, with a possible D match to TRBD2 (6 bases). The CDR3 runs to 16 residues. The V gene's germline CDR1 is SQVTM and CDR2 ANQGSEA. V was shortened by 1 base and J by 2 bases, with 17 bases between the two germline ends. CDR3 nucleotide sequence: TGCAGCGTTGAAGGGAGCGAGCGGGTGGGACAAGAGACCCAGTACTTC. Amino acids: CSVEGSERVGQETQYF. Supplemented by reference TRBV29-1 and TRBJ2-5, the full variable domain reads SAVISQKPSRDICQRGTSLTIQCQVDSQVTMMFWYRQQPGQSLTLIATANQGSEATYESGFVIDKFPISRPNLTFSTLTVSNMSPEDSSIYLCSVEGSERVGQETQYFGPGTRLLVL.

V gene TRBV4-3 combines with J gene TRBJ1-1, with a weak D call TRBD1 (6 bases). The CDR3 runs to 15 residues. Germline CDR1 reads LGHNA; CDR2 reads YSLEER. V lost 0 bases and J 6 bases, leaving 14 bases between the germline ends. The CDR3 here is CASSQDYRVGPEAFF. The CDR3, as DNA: TGCGCCAGCAGCCAAGATTACAGGGTGGGGCCTGAAGCTTTCTTT.

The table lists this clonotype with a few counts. This CDR3 reads CASSQEGGPGELFF. CDR3 nucleotides: TGCGCCAGCAGCCAAGAGGGGGGGCCCGGGGAGCTGTTTTTT. J is TRBJ2-2 and V is TRBV4-3; D possibly corresponds to TRBD2 (7 bases). CDR1 is LGHNA, CDR2 YSLEER, per germline. V was cut by 0 bases and J by 6 bases, with 8 bases left in between. The CDR3 consists of 14 residues.

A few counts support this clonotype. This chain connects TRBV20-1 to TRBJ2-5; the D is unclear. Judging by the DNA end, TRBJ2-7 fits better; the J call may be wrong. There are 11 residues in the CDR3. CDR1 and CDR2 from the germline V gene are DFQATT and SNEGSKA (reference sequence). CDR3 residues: CSARVAAEQYF. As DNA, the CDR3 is TGCAGTGCTAGGGTAGCAGCCGAGCAGTACTTC.

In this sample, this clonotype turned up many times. The CDR3 loop is CASSGTSGGTDTQYF. CDR3 DNA: TGTGCCAGCAGTGGAACTAGCGGGGGAACAGATACGCAGTATTTT. The chain couples TRBV6-1 to TRBJ2-3; 11 bases map to TRBD2. V was pared by 4 bases and J by 3 bases, with 3 bases of the junction left unmatched. This CDR3 is 15 amino acids long. Germline-derived CDR1 and CDR2 are MNHNS and SASEGT.

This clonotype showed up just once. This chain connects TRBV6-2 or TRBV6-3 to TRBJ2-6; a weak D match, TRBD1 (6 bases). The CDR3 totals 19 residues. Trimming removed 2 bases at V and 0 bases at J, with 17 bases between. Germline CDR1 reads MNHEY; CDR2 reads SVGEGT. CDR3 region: CASSYHTGTRLSGANVLTF. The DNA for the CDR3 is TGTGCCAGCAGTTACCATACCGGGACAAGGCTCTCTGGGGCCAACGTCCTGACTTTC.

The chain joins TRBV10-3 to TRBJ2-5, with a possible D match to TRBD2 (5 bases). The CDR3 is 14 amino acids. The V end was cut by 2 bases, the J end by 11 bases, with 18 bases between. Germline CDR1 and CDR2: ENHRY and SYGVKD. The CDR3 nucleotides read TGTGCCATCAGTGAGCGGGGAATGGAGAATGAGCAGTACTTC. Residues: CAISERGMENEQYF.

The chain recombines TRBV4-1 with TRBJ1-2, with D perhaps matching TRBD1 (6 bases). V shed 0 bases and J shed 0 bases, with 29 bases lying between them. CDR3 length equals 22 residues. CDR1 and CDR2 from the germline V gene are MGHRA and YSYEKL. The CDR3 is CASSQDPIRQTHRERANYGYTF. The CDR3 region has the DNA TGCGCCAGCAGCCAAGACCCAATCCGGCAAACCCACAGGGAGCGGGCTAACTATGGCTACACCTTC.

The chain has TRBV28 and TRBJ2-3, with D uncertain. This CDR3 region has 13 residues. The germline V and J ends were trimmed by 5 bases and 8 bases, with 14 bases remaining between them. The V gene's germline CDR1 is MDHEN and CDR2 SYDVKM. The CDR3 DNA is TGTGCCAGCAGTGTAGTGGGTAGTCCTACGCAGTATTTT. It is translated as CASSVVGSPTQYF.

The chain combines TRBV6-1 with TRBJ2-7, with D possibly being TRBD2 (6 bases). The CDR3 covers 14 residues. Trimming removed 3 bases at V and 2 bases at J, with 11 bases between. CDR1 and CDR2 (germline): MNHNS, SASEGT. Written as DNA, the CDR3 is TGTGCCAGCAGTGATCCGGGCGGGACCTACGAGCAGTACTTC. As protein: CASSDPGGTYEQYF.

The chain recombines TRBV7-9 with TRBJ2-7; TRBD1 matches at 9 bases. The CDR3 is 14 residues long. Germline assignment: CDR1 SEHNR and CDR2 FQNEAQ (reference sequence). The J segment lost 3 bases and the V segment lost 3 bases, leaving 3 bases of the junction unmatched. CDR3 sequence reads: CASSLVDRGYEQYF. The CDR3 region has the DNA TGTGCCAGCAGCTTGGTGGACAGGGGCTACGAGCAGTACTTC.

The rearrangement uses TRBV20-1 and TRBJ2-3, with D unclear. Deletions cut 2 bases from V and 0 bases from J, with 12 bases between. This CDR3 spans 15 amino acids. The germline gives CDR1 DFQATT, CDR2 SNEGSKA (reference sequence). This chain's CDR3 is CSARLLHLSTDTQYF. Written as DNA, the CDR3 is TGCAGTGCTAGACTCCTACATCTTAGCACAGATACGCAGTATTTT.

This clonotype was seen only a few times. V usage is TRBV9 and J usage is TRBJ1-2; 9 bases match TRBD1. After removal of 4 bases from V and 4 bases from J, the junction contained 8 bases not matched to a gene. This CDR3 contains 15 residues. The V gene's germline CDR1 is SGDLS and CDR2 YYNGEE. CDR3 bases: TGTGCCAGCAGCCCATCCGGGACAGGGATCTATGGCTACACCTTC. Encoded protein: CASSPSGTGIYGYTF. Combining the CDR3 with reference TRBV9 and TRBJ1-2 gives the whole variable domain DSGVTQTPKHLITATGQRVTLRCSPRSGDLSVYWYQQSLDQGLQFLIQYYNGEERAKGNILERFSAQQFPDLHSELNLSSLELGDSALYFCASSPSGTGIYGYTFGSGTRLTVV.

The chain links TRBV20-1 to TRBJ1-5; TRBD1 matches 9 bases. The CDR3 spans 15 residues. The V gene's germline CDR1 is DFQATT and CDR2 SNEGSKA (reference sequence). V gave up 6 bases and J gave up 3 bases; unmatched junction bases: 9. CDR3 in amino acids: CSAINRGPINQPQHF. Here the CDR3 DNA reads TGCAGTGCAATAAACAGGGGGCCGATCAATCAGCCCCAGCATTTT.

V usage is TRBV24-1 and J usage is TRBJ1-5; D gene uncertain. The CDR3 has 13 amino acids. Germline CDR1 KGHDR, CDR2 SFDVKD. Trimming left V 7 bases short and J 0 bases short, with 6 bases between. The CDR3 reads CATRQDSNQPQHF. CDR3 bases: TGTGCCACCAGGCAGGATAGCAATCAGCCCCAGCATTTT.

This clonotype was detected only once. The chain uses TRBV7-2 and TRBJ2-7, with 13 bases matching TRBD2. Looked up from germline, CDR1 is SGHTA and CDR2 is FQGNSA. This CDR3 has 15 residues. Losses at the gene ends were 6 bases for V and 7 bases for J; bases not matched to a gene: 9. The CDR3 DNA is TGTGCCAGCAGACGGACTAGCGGGAGCCACAATGAGCAGTACTTC. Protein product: CASRRTSGSHNEQYF.

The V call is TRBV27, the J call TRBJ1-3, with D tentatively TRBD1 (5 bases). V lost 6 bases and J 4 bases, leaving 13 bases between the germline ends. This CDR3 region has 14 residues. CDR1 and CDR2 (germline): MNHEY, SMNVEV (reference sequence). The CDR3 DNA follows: TGTGCCAGCAGCCCCTCGGGGCGCGGAAACACCATATATTTT. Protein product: CASSPSGRGNTIYF.

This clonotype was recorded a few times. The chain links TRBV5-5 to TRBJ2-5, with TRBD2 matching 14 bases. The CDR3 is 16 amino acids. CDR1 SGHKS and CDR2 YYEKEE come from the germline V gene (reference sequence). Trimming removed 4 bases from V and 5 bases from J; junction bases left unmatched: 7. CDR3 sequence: CASSLGTSGSGETQYF. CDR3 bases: TGTGCCAGCAGCCTCGGGACTAGCGGGAGTGGGGAGACCCAGTACTTC.

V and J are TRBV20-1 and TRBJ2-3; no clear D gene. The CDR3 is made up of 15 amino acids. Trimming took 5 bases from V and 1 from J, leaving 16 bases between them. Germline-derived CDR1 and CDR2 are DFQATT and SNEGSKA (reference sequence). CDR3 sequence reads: CSARRAERRTDTQYF. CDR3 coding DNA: TGCAGTGCTCGCCGGGCCGAGAGACGCACAGATACGCAGTATTTT.

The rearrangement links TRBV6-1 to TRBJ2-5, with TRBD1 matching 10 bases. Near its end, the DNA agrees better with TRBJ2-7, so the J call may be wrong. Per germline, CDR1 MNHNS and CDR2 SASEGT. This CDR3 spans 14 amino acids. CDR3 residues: CASSSGTGVVEQYF. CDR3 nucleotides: TGTGCCAGCAGTTCCGGGACAGGGGTCGTCGAGCAGTACTTC.

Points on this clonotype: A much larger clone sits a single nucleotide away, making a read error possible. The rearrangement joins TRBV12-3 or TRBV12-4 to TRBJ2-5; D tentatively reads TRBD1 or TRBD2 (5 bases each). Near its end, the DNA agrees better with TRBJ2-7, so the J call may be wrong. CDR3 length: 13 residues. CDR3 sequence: CANSLRGVYEQYF. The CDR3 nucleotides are TGTGCCAACAGTTTAAGAGGGGTCTACGAGCAGTACTTC.

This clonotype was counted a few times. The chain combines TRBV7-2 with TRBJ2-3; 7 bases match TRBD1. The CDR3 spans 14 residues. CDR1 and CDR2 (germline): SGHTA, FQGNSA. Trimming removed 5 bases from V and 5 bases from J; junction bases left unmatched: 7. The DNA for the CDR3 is TGTGCCAGCAGCAGACAGGGAGCAGAAGATACGCAGTATTTT. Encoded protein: CASSRQGAEDTQYF. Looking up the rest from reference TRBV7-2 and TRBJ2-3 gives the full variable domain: GAGVSQSPSNKVTEKGKDVELRCDPISGHTALYWYRQSLGQGLEFLIYFQGNSAPDKSGLPSDRFSAERTGGSVSTLTIQRTQQEDSAVYLCASSRQGAEDTQYFGPGTRLTVL.

The CDR3 loop is CASSPGVGAEAFF. CDR3 in DNA: TGCGCCAGCAGCCCCGGCGTCGGGGCCGAAGCTTTCTTT. This chain uses TRBV5-1 with TRBJ1-1, with D possibly TRBD1 on 5 matching bases. CDR3 length: 13 residues. V dropped 4 bases and J dropped 8 bases, with 15 bases sitting between them. Germline V gives CDR1 SGHRS, CDR2 YFSETQ.

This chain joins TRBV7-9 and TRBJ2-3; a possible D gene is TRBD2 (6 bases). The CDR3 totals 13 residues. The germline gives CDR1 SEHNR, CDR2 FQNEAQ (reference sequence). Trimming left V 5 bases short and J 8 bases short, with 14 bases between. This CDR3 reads CASSRRGIGTQYF. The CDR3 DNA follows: TGTGCCAGCAGCCGCCGGGGGATCGGTACGCAGTATTTT.